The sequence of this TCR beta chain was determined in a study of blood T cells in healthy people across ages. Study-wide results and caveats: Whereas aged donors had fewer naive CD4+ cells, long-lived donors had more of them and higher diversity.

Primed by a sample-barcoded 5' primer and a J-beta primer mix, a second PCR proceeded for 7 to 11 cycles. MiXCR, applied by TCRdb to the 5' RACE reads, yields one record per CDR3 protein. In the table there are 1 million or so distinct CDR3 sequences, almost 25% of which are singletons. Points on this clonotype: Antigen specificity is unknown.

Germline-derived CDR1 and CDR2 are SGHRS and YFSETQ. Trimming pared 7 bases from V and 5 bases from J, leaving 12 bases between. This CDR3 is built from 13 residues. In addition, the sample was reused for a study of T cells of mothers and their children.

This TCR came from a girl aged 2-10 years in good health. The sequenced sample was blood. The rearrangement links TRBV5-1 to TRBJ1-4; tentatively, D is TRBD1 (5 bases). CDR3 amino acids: CASGTQGNEKLFF. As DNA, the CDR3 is TGCGCCAGCGGTACCCAGGGAAATGAAAAACTGTTTTTT. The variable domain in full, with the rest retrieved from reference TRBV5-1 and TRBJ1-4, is KAGVTQTPRYLIKTRGQQVTLSCSPISGHRSVSWYQQTPGQGLQFLFEYFSETQRNKGNFPGRFSGRQFSNSRSEMNVSTLELGDSALYLCASGTQGNEKLFFGSGTQLSVL.